This T cell receptor beta chain was sequenced during a study of TIL therapy for anti-PD-1-resistant metastatic lung cancer. Sequencing used immunoSEQ v3. Only in-frame clones appear in the TCRdb table, and some are missing; sequencing was by immunoSEQ multiplex PCR. The profile covers more than 20,000 clones, with approximately 57% appearing a single time and roughly 16% taken by the ten largest. Time point noted: pre-treatment sample, taken before nivolumab and TIL therapy. The tumor samples were excised metastases, mostly pleural nodules or supraclavicular lymph nodes. Trimming took 0 bases from V and 3 from J; bases not matched to a gene: 5. This CDR3 has 15 amino acids. Germline CDR1 is SGHRS and CDR2 is YFSETQ.

The chain links TRBV5-1 to TRBJ2-7; the match to TRBD1 covers 8 bases. This receptor was obtained from a woman aged 30 to 85 with non-small cell lung cancer. The source material was tumor tissue, sampled at baseline. The CDR3 sequence: CASSLGTGWDYEQYF. The CDR3 nucleotides read TGCGCCAGCAGCTTGGGGACAGGGTGGGACTACGAGCAGTACTTC. The full variable domain, with the rest looked up from reference TRBV5-1 and TRBJ2-7, is KAGVTQTPRYLIKTRGQQVTLSCSPISGHRSVSWYQQTPGQGLQFLFEYFSETQRNKGNFPGRFSGRQFSNSRSEMNVSTLELGDSALYLCASSLGTGWDYEQYFGPGTRLTVT.